Listed below are T cell receptor beta chains from one sample, sequenced in a study of control samples from healthy donors and cancer patients. Here immunoSEQ multiplex PCR was the method, and the copy in TCRdb shows in-frame clones only, minus some. Found here are 30,000 or so clones, approximately 94% of them singletons; the top ten hold 6.6%. Sequenced input: blood. The receptors shown here come from a man aged 55 to 70 in good health. Each CDR3 is given with its conserved first and last residue. A D gene is named only where the DNA matches it firmly. Clone size is stated in some rows and not others, as once, few, many or a class when expanded.

CDR3aa | CDR3nt | j_gene | d_gene | v_gene | abundance
CASSTTGEYRYTF | TGTGCCAGCAGCACCACAGGGGAATATCGCTACACCTTC | TRBJ1-2 | TRBD1 | TRBV7-9 | -
CASTLGREQYF | TGCGCCAGCACGCTGGGTAGGGAGCAGTACTTC | TRBJ2-7 | - | TRBV10-2 | -
CASSRRGLLGTEAFF | TGTGCCAGCAGCCGCAGGGGGCTCTTAGGAACTGAAGCTTTCTTT | TRBJ1-1 | TRBD1 | TRBV6-2/TRBV6-3 | -
CAWRRGRTRSGANVLTF | TGTGCCTGGAGGCGCGGAAGGACTCGCTCTGGGGCCAACGTCCTGACTTTC | TRBJ2-6 | - | TRBV30 | -
CASSSRLAGPGDTQYF | TGTGCCAGCTCATCAAGACTAGCGGGACCGGGTGATACGCAGTATTTT | TRBJ2-3 | TRBD2 | TRBV18 | -
CASRGDARNEKLFF | TGTGCCAGCAGGGGGGACGCCCGTAATGAAAAACTGTTTTTT | TRBJ1-4 | - | TRBV6-5 | -
CATSDGGSIYGYTF | TGTGCCACCAGTGATGGCGGGTCGATCTATGGCTACACCTTC | TRBJ1-2 | - | TRBV24-1 | -
CASSGGEQFF | TGCGCCAGCAGTGGAGGAGAGCAGTTCTTC | TRBJ2-1 | - | TRBV10-1 | -
CASSSSRGSSYNEQFF | TGTGCCAGCAGCTCCTCGAGGGGGAGCTCCTACAATGAGCAGTTCTTC | TRBJ2-1 | - | TRBV7-9 | -
CASSATEVNGYTF | TGTGCCAGCAGTGCCACAGAGGTTAATGGCTACACCTTC | TRBJ1-2 | - | TRBV2 | -
CASSLTVYEQYF | TGTGCCAGCAGCCTAACAGTATACGAGCAGTACTTC | TRBJ2-7 | - | TRBV7-2 | -
CASRDQGSGTGELFF | TGTGCCAGCAGAGATCAGGGTTCCGGCACCGGGGAGCTGTTTTTT | TRBJ2-2 | - | TRBV6-5 | -
CSVGGGGEREAFF | TGCAGCGTTGGTGGGGGGGGCGAGAGGGAAGCTTTCTTT | TRBJ1-1 | - | TRBV29-1 | -
CASSLTGMNTEAFF | TGTGCCAGTAGCCTTACAGGGATGAACACTGAAGCTTTCTTT | TRBJ1-1 | - | TRBV19 | -
CASSYRSVDEQYF | TGTGCCAGCAGTTATAGGTCCGTTGACGAGCAGTACTTC | TRBJ2-7 | - | TRBV6-2/TRBV6-3 | -
CASSPTGGSSVQGYTF | TGTGCCAGCAGCCCCACAGGGGGTAGTTCCGTCCAAGGCTACACCTTC | TRBJ1-2 | TRBD1 | TRBV3-1/TRBV3-2 | -
CASSWTAATNEKLFF | TGTGCCAGCAGCTGGACTGCCGCAACTAATGAAAAACTGTTTTTT | TRBJ1-4 | - | TRBV7-9 | once
CASSPLETFSYEQYF | TGCGCCAGCAGCCCCCTGGAGACTTTCTCCTACGAGCAGTACTTC | TRBJ2-7 | - | TRBV5-1 | once
CASSYSNTARGYTF | TGTGCCAGCAGTTACTCGAATACTGCTAGAGGCTACACCTTC | TRBJ1-2 | - | TRBV6-2/TRBV6-3 | -
CASSLYGQPYGYTF | TGTGCCAGCAGCTTATACGGACAGCCCTATGGCTACACCTTC | TRBJ1-2 | - | TRBV7-8 | -
CASSQDRGGGKGYQPQHF | TGCGCCAGCAGCCAAGATCGGGGAGGGGGAAAAGGGTATCAGCCCCAGCATTTT | TRBJ1-5 | - | TRBV4-1 | -
CASSALVDRGDQPQHF | TGTGCCAGCAGTGCCCTAGTCGACAGGGGGGATCAGCCCCAGCATTTT | TRBJ1-5 | TRBD1 | TRBV6-1 | once
CASSISPGTGVGYTF | TGTGCCAGCAGTATCTCTCCAGGGACAGGGGTAGGCTACACCTTC | TRBJ1-2 | TRBD1 | TRBV6-6 | -
CASSVGAGASYNEQFF | TGTGCCAGCAGCGTAGGAGCGGGCGCCTCCTACAATGAGCAGTTCTTC | TRBJ2-1 | - | TRBV9 | -
CASSLVEALANNEQFF | TGTGCCAGCAGCTTAGTTGAAGCACTAGCAAACAATGAGCAGTTCTTC | TRBJ2-1 | - | TRBV7-9 | -
CASTPRMDKQETQYF | TGTGCCAGCACCCCCCGCATGGATAAACAAGAGACCCAGTACTTC | TRBJ2-5 | - | TRBV7-9 | -
CASSFGGQGVEKLFF | TGTGCCAGCAGCTTTGGGGGACAGGGGGTCGAAAAACTGTTTTTT | TRBJ1-4 | TRBD1 | TRBV7-9 | -